This TCR beta chain was sequenced in a study of blood T cell repertoires in COVID-19. On the study more broadly: Donors in the United States, Italy and Spain gave samples during acute or convalescent COVID-19. Sources were T cells, B-cell-depleted T cells, or PBMCs; the material itself was cDNA or gDNA.

Those enrolled, adults aged roughly 18 to 100 years, came from around 24 US areas. Per the authors' pipeline: Nucleated cell counts were estimated from reference gene primer amplification. Using immunoSEQ multiplex PCR, the repertoire was profiled, and TCRdb retains in-frame clones only, with some absent. V and J calls and clone size are as listed in that table; D and trimming were resolved from the DNA. The table has 400,000 to 550,000 clones, around nine tenths seen once. CDR1 is SGDLS and CDR2 is YYNGEE in the germline V gene. Trimming removed 4 bases from V and 8 bases from J, with 19 bases in between. The length of the CDR3 is 16 residues.

The sample consisted of PBMCs or T cells enriched from blood (not recorded which). The sequence came from a woman aged 18-29 years with acute COVID-19. The genes are TRBV9 and TRBJ1-6; TRBD1 is a possible D gene (6 bases). CDR3 coding DNA: TGTGCCAGCAGCCCCGAGGATGGAGACAGGTATTCACCCCTCCACTTT. It yields the protein CASSPEDGDRYSPLHF. Combining the CDR3 with reference TRBV9 and TRBJ1-6 gives the whole variable domain DSGVTQTPKHLITATGQRVTLRCSPRSGDLSVYWYQQSLDQGLQFLIQYYNGEERAKGNILERFSAQQFPDLHSELNLSSLELGDSALYFCASSPEDGDRYSPLHFGNGTRLTVT.